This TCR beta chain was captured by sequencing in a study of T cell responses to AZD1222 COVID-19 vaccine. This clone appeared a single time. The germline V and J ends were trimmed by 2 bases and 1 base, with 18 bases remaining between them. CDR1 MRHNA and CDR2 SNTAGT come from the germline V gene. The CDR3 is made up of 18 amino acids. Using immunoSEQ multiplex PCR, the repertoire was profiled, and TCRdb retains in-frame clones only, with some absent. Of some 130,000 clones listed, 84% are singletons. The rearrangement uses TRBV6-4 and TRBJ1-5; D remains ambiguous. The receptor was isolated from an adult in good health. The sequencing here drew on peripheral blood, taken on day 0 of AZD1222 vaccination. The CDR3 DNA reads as TGTGCCAGCAGTGACACAGACACGTATTGGAAGAGCAATCAGCCCCAGCATTTT. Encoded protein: CASSDTDTYWKSNQPQHF.